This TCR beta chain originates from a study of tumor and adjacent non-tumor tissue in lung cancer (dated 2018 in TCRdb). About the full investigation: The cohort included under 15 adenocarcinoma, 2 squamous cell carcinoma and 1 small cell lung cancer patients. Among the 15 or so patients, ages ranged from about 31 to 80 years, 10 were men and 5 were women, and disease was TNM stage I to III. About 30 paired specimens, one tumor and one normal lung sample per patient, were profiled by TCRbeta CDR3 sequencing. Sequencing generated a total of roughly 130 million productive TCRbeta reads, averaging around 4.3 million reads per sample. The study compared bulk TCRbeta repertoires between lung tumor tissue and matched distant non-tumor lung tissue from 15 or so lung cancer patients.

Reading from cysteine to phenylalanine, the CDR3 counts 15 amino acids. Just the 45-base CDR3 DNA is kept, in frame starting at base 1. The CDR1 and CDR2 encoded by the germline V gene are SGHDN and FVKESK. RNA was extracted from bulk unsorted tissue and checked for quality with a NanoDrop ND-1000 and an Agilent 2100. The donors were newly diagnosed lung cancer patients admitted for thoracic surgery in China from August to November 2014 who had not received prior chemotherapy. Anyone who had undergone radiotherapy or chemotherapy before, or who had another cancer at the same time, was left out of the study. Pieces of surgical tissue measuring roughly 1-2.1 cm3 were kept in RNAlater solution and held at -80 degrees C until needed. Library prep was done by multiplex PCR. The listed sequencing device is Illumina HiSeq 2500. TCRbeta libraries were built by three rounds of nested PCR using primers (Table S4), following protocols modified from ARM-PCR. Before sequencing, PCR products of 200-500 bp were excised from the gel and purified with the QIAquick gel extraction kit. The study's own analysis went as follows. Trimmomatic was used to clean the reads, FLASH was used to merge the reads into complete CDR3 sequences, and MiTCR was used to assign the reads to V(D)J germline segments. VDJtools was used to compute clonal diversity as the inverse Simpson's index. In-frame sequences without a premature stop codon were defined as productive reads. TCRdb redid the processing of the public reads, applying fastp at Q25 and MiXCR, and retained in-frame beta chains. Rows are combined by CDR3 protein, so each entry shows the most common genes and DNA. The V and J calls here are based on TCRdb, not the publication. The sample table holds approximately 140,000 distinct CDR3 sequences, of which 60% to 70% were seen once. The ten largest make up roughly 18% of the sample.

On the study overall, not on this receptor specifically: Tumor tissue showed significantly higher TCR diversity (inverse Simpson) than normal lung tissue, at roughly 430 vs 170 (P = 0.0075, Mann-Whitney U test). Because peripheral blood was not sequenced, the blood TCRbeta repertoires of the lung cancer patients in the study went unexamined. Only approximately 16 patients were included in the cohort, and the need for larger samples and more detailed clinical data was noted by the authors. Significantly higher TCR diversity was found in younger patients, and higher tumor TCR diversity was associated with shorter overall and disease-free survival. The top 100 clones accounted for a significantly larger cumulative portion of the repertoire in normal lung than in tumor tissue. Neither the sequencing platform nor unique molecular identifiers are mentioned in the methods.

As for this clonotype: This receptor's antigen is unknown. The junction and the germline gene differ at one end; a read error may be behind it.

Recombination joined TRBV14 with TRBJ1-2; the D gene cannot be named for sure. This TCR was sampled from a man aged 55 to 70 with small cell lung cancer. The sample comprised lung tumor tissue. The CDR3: CASSQRTMGLSGYTF. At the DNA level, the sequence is TGTGCCAGTAGCCAAAGGACGATGGGGTTAAGTGGCTACACCTTC. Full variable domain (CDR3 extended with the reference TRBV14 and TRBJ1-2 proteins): EAGVTQFPSHSVIEKGQTVTLRCDPISGHDNLYWYRRVMGKEIKFLLHFVKESKQDESGMPNNRFLAERTGGTYSTLKVQPAELEDSGVYFCASSQRTMGLSGYTFGSGTRLTVV.